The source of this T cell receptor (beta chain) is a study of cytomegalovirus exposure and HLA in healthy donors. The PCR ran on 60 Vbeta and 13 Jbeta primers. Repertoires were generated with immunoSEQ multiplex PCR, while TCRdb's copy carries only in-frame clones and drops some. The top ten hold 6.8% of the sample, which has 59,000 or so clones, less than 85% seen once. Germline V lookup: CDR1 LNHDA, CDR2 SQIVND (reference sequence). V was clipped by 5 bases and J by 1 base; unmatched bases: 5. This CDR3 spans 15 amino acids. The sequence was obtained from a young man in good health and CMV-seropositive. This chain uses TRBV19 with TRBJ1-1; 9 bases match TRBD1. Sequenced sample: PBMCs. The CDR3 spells CASSLRDRANTEAFF. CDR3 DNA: TGTGCCAGTAGTTTACGGGACAGGGCGAACACTGAAGCTTTCTTT.